These 9 T cell receptor beta chains share one sample of origin, sequenced in a study of T cells in Graves' hyperthyroidism and ophthalmopathy. The investigators amplified TCR beta CDR3 regions from RNA transcripts. The study used the HTBI primer set for a first-round RT-PCR of the TCR CDR3. One entry per CDR3 protein results from TCRdb running MiXCR on the multiplex PCR reads. The sample carries 560,000 or so distinct CDR3 sequences, under 60% recorded once. Sequencing was performed on peripheral blood or thyroid tissue (not recorded which). All receptors derive from a woman aged 18-29 years with Graves' hyperthyroidism.

The chain links TRBV25-1 to TRBJ1-5; 12 bases fit TRBD1. V dropped 7 bases and J dropped 6; count of bases not matched to a gene: 4. The CDR3 has 14 residues. Per the germline V gene, CDR1 is MGHDK and CDR2 is SYGVNS. CDR3 coding DNA: TGTGCCAGCACGGGACAGGGGGCCTCTCAGCCCCAGCATTTT. It translates to CASTGQGASQPQHF.

This sequence joins TRBV7-9 and TRBJ1-3; possibly TRBD1 for D (6 bases). The CDR3 is made up of 16 amino acids. Per the germline V gene, CDR1 is SEHNR and CDR2 is FQNEAQ (reference sequence). V lost 5 bases and J lost 0, with 14 bases in between. CDR3 sequence: CASSSSGEPSGNTIYF. CDR3 bases: TGTGCCAGCAGCAGTTCAGGGGAGCCCTCTGGAAACACCATATATTTT.

The CDR3 DNA reads as TGTGCCAGCAGCCGCGGGACTAGCGGGAGTCGGCAGCAGTACTTC. This encodes CASSRGTSGSRQQYF. This chain links TRBV7-2 with TRBJ2-7; 14 bases are shared with TRBD2. The trim removed 5 bases at V and 8 bases at J, leaving 8 bases unmatched. This CDR3 spans 15 amino acids. Looked up from germline, CDR1 is SGHTA and CDR2 is FQGNSA.

This rearrangement joins TRBV14 to TRBJ1-4; D is unresolved. The CDR3 runs to 13 residues. Trimming removed 4 bases from V and 8 bases from J, with 11 bases in between. Germline-derived CDR1 and CDR2 are SGHDN and FVKESK. The CDR3 nucleotides are TGTGCCAGCAGCCCACTCCACCCCGAAAAACTGTTTTTT. Its protein product is CASSPLHPEKLFF. Full variable domain (remainder filled in from reference TRBV14 and TRBJ1-4): EAGVTQFPSHSVIEKGQTVTLRCDPISGHDNLYWYRRVMGKEIKFLLHFVKESKQDESGMPNNRFLAERTGGTYSTLKVQPAELEDSGVYFCASSPLHPEKLFFGSGTQLSVL.

Points on this clonotype: A much larger clone lies one base from this, so it may be a read error. This rearrangement joins TRBV25-1 to TRBJ1-5; TRBD1 matches at 7 bases. V was clipped by 8 bases and J by 3 bases; unmatched bases: 1. Germline CDR1 MGHDK, CDR2 SYGVNS. This CDR3 is 12 amino acids long. This CDR3 is CASGTVNQPQHF. The DNA of the CDR3 is TGTGCCAGCGGGACAGTCAATCAGCCCCAGCATTTT.

The J gene is TRBJ2-7, the V gene TRBV7-9; 8 bases align to TRBD2. The V segment lost 5 bases and the J segment 3 bases; nucleotides outside the gene matches: 12. Germline-derived CDR1 and CDR2 are SEHNR and FQNEAQ (reference sequence). This CDR3 has 16 amino acids. The DNA of the CDR3 is TGTGCCAGCAGCCCAACTGGGGGGACTAGAGTCTACGAGCAGTACTTC. It codes for CASSPTGGTRVYEQYF.

This clonotype has more than one count but fewer than ten. The rearrangement uses TRBV29-1 and TRBJ2-7; D could derive from TRBD1 or TRBD2 (5 bases each). Germline V gene lookup returns CDR1 SQVTM and CDR2 ANQGSEA. This CDR3 spans 15 amino acids. The DNA for the CDR3 is TGCGCCCCTGCGAGCCCACGAGGGGATTTTTACGAGCAGTACTTC. This encodes CAPASPRGDFYEQYF.

This clonotype was counted at least ten times. The chain carries TRBV10-3 and TRBJ2-2; D is uncertain. Germline-derived CDR1 and CDR2 are ENHRY and SYGVKD. Trimming took 6 bases from V and 7 from J, leaving 12 bases between them. CDR3 length: 13 residues. CDR3 region: CAISLLDLGELFF. The CDR3 coding sequence is TGTGCCATCAGCCTTCTTGATCTCGGGGAGCTGTTTTTT.

The chain links TRBV7-9 to TRBJ2-7; TRBD2 agrees at 14 bases. V lost 5 bases and J lost 4; bases outside the gene matches: 10. CDR1 and CDR2 (germline): SEHNR, FQNEAQ (reference sequence). CDR3 size: 17 residues. DNA for the CDR3: TGTGCCAGCAGCGCCCTGACTAGCGGGAGGGTTGAATACGAGCAGTACTTC. Its protein is CASSALTSGRVEYEQYF.